Reported below is one TCR beta chain. Produced via immunoSEQ multiplex PCR; TCRdb's table is partial and in-frame only. The data hold about 120,000 clones, with about 85% observed a single time. The source of the sample is a study of blood T cell repertoires in COVID-19. In the study overall: In each case, the material was cDNA or gDNA derived from T cells, B-cell-depleted T cells, or PBMCs.

The CDR3 extends over 15 amino acids. Sequences were obtained from peripheral blood. The chain carries TRBV21-1 and TRBJ2-1; the table's D call of TRBD2 was not tested on the DNA. TRBV21-1 is an annotated pseudogene. The TCR originated in a man aged 35-49 years with acute or convalescent COVID-19. The CDR3 nucleotides read TGTGCCAGCAGCAATCTAGGGAGGAGTTACAATGAGCAGTTCTTC. This gives the protein CASSNLGRSYNEQFF.